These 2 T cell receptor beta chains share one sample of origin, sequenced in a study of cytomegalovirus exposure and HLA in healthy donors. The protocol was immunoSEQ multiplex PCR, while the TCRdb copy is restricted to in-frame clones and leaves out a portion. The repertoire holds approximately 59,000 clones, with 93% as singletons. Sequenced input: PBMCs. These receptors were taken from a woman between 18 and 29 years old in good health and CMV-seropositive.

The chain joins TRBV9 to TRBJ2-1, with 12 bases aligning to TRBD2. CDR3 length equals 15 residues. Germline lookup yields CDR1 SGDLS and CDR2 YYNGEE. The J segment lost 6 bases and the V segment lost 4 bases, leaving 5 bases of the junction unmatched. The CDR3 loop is CASSPSGGAVNEQFF. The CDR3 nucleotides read TGTGCCAGCAGCCCTAGCGGGGGGGCCGTCAATGAGCAGTTCTTC.

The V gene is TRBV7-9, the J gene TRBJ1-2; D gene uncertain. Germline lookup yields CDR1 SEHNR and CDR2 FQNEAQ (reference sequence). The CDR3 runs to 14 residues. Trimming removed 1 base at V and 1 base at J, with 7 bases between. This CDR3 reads CASSLGTVNYGYTF. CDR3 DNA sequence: TGTGCCAGCAGCTTAGGTACAGTTAACTATGGCTACACCTTC.